This T cell receptor beta chain was sequenced in a study of cytomegalovirus exposure and HLA in healthy donors. Study-wide results and caveats: Confirmation in vitro established that a few CMV-associated chains were specific for CMV antigens.

As regards this clone: Its cognate antigen is unknown.

V gave up 4 bases and J gave up 3 bases, with 19 bases separating them. The CDR3 is 17 residues long. CDR1 is LNHDA, CDR2 SQIVND, per germline (reference sequence). Here immunoSEQ multiplex PCR was the method, and the copy in TCRdb shows in-frame clones only, minus some. Altogether about 110,000 clones are present, approximately 96% being singletons, with the ten largest covering roughly 0.67%. V gene TRBV19 combines with J gene TRBJ1-5; tentative D call: TRBD1 (5 bases). Sequencing was performed on PBMCs. This TCR came from a woman aged 18 to 35 in good health and CMV-seronegative. CDR3 DNA sequence: TGTGCCAGTAGTAGGCCCCTCAGGGTCGGAGACAATCAGCCCCAGCATTTT. It is translated as CASSRPLRVGDNQPQHF.